Reported below is one T cell receptor (beta chain). As yet, its antigen is unknown. These data are taken from a study of T cell responses to AZD1222 COVID-19 vaccine. Across the study: Both about-4-week and about-12-week second-dose recipients were combined. Findings of the study overall: Mapped onto spike, vaccine-associated CD4 TCRs spanned it and were dominant at 160-218 and 743-854.

The table came from immunoSEQ multiplex PCR; TCRdb's copy has only in-frame clones and leaves some out. The sample lists 29,000 or so clones, approximately 93% occurring once. CDR1 is SGHTA, CDR2 FQGNSA, per germline. Trimming removed 5 bases from V and 6 bases from J, with 9 bases in between. The CDR3 runs to 12 residues. The starting material was peripheral blood, obtained on day 0 of AZD1222 vaccination. J is TRBJ2-3 and V is TRBV7-2; D not certain. The TCR originated in an adult in good health. The CDR3 DNA reads as TGTGCCAGCAGCCTCGTTCGGGATACGCAGTATTTT. This gives the protein CASSLVRDTQYF.